These 9 T cell receptor beta chains originate from one sample sequenced in a study of T-cell reconstitution after alpha-beta-depleted transplantation in children. Library preparation (for TCRbeta) was performed with unique molecular identifiers. Using its own MiXCR run on the PCR reads, TCRdb lists one record per CDR3 protein. The table records hundreds of thousands of distinct CDR3 sequences, about 14% of them present only once. Material: PBMCs, obtained from the stem cell graft. The receptors shown here come from a human donor who donated a stem cell graft to a child with Fanconi anemia.

The CDR3 DNA reads TGTGCCAGCAGCCTCGACGGAGTATGGGATAATTCACCCCTCCACTTT. Amino acids: CASSLDGVWDNSPLHF. The J gene is TRBJ1-6, the V gene TRBV2; no clear D. This CDR3 has 16 residues. The V gene lost 6 bases and the J gene lost 5 bases, with 17 bases spanning the gap. Germline assignment: CDR1 SNHLY and CDR2 FYNNEI.

This clonotype was recorded many times. The J gene is TRBJ2-7, the V gene TRBV5-5; 7 bases agree with TRBD1. The length of the CDR3 is 15 residues. The V and J ends lost 0 bases and 2 bases, in that order; junction bases with no gene match: 5. Germline-derived CDR1 and CDR2 are SGHKS and YYEKEE (reference sequence). The CDR3 sequence is CASSLVPGGTYEQYF. The CDR3 coding sequence is TGTGCCAGCAGCTTGGTTCCAGGGGGAACCTACGAGCAGTACTTC.

This chain joins TRBV7-8 and TRBJ1-1, with D tentatively TRBD1 (6 bases). The CDR3 extends over 13 amino acids. Trimming cost V 4 bases and J 6 bases, with 12 bases left between them. Germline values: CDR1 SGHVS, CDR2 FQNEAQ. CDR3 sequence reads: CASSSRGIAEAFF. CDR3 DNA sequence: TGTGCCAGCAGCTCCAGGGGCATAGCTGAAGCTTTCTTT.

This clonotype occurred a few times. The chain carries TRBV15 and TRBJ1-6; D might be TRBD1 (6 bases). Germline V gene data show CDR1 as LNHNV and CDR2 as YYDKDF (reference sequence). V was shortened by 0 bases and J by 9 bases, with 12 bases between the two germline ends. This CDR3 comprises 15 residues. CDR3 in amino acids: CATSRDGGLGSPLHF. The DNA for the CDR3 is TGTGCCACCAGCAGAGATGGGGGCCTCGGTTCACCCCTCCACTTT.

The CDR3 reads CASSQNPYRTEAFF. The CDR3 DNA is TGCGCCAGCAGCCAGAACCCTTACAGGACCGAAGCTTTCTTT. This chain uses TRBV5-1 with TRBJ1-1, with TRBD1 as a possible D gene (5 bases). The V end lost 4 bases, the J end lost 8 bases, and 18 bases lay between the germline ends. The CDR3 has 14 residues. Germline assignment: CDR1 SGHRS and CDR2 YFSETQ.

The chain carries TRBV27 and TRBJ2-1; 10 nucleotides align to TRBD2. CDR1 and CDR2 from the germline V gene are MNHEY and SMNVEV (reference sequence). J lost 8 bases, V lost 2 bases, and 6 bases had no gene match. The CDR3 is made up of 15 amino acids. CDR3 bases: TGTGCCAGCAGTTTACGGCTAGCGGGGGTGGATGAGCAGTTCTTC. It specifies CASSLRLAGVDEQFF.

This clonotype was counted a few times. The chain employs TRBV4-3 and TRBJ2-3; D is uncertain. Looked up from germline, CDR1 is LGHNA and CDR2 is YSLEER. CDR3 length: 13 residues. Trimming took 0 bases from V and 10 from J, leaving 11 bases between them. CDR3 in amino acids: CASSQDQVRAQYF. The CDR3 DNA reads as TGCGCCAGCAGCCAAGATCAAGTCCGAGCGCAGTATTTT.

This clonotype was counted ten times or more. The chain uses TRBV5-1 and TRBJ1-1; tentative D call: TRBD1 (5 bases). Germline loops: CDR1 SGHRS, CDR2 YFSETQ. This CDR3 has 13 residues. With 9 bases removed from V and 1 base from J, the gap between germline ends came to 13 bases. DNA for the CDR3: TGCGCCACCCGACGTCAGGGGAACACTGAAGCTTTCTTT. Protein sequence: CATRRQGNTEAFF.

This clonotype was found many times. This chain uses TRBV3-1 with TRBJ1-1; TRBD1 aligns across 8 bases. The CDR3 runs 12 residues. Germline assignment: CDR1 LGHDT and CDR2 YNNKEL (reference sequence). V lost 3 bases to trimming and J lost 11 bases; unmatched junction nucleotides: 5. The CDR3 protein is CASSHLDRDAFF. The CDR3 coding sequence is TGTGCCAGCAGCCATCTGGACAGGGACGCTTTCTTT.